This T cell receptor beta chain was retrieved from a study of CD8+CD57+ T cells in acquired aplastic anemia. Study findings and constraints: Patients and healthy controls showed no significant CD8+ Simpson's diversity difference.

By flow cytometry, patients selected for sequencing had shown an expansion of CD8+CD57+ cells. This clonotype occurred a few times. The antigen is undetermined. The V and J ends lost 3 bases and 6 bases, in that order; junction bases with no gene match: 14. Germline values: CDR1 SGHVS, CDR2 FNYEAQ. There are 16 residues in the CDR3. Genomic DNA served as template for TCR beta VDJ and CDR3 profiling. Via MiXCR, TCRdb re-called the reads, giving one row per CDR3 protein. The sample shows about 160,000 distinct CDR3 sequences, 60% to 80% of them seen only once. Material for sequencing was sorted CD4+, CD8+, or CD8+CD57+ T cells (not recorded which) from PBMCs. The sequence was collected from a human donor with aplastic anemia. The genes are TRBV7-6 and TRBJ2-7, with 7 bases identical to TRBD1. CDR3 protein: CASSLGTENRDGEQYF. CDR3 DNA: TGTGCCAGCAGCTTGGGGACAGAGAACAGGGATGGCGAGCAGTACTTC.